The next 5 T cell receptor beta chains were all read from a single sample in a study of blood T cell repertoires in COVID-19 (dated by TCRdb to 2018 to 2020). Receptor libraries were prepared by the immunoSEQ multiplex PCR assay. TCRdb obtained this table from immuneACCESS and retained in-frame rearrangements with V and J assigned. These tables miss some clones; where compared with another copy, unresolved V genes account for less than half of the shortfall, and the remainder is unexplained. Recorded for this sample are 97,000 or so clones; 91% of them occurred a single time. Around 4% of the sample is taken by the ten largest. The sequencing input was peripheral blood. The receptors stem from a man aged 18 to 30 with acute or convalescent COVID-19.

This clone appeared a single time. V usage is TRBV2 and J usage is TRBJ1-2, with D perhaps matching TRBD1 (5 bases). Germline V gene data show CDR1 as SNHLY and CDR2 as FYNNEI. The V end lost 3 bases, the J end lost 6 bases, and 14 bases lay between the germline ends. The length of the CDR3 is 14 residues. For the CDR3, the DNA is TGTGCCAGCAGTGAGGATTTTGGGGGGAATGGCTACACCTTC. It translates to CASSEDFGGNGYTF.

The chain employs TRBV7-9 and TRBJ1-1; possibly TRBD1 for D (6 bases). Germline values: CDR1 SEHNR, CDR2 FQNEAQ (reference sequence). The CDR3 spans 17 residues. With 6 bases removed from V and 0 bases from J, the gap between germline ends came to 20 bases. The CDR3 region is CASRAESGGGMNTEAFF. The CDR3 DNA reads TGTGCCAGCAGGGCCGAATCGGGAGGGGGTATGAACACTGAAGCTTTCTTT.

The chain uses TRBV7-9 and TRBJ2-1; 13 positions agree with TRBD2. This CDR3 region has 14 residues. Germline CDR1 is SEHNR and CDR2 is FQNEAQ (reference sequence). The J segment lost 12 bases and the V segment lost 6 bases, leaving 8 bases of the junction unmatched. The CDR3 protein is CASRGGLAGRRQFF. CDR3 coding DNA: TGTGCCAGCAGAGGGGGACTAGCGGGGCGCCGGCAGTTCTTC. Looking up the rest from reference TRBV7-9 and TRBJ2-1 gives the full variable domain: DTGVSQNPRHKITKRGQNVTFRCDPISEHNRLYWYRQTLGQGPEFLTYFQNEAQLEKSRLLSDRFSAERPKGSFSTLEIQRTEQGDSAMYLCASRGGLAGRRQFFGPGTRLTVL.

The chain is built from TRBV18 and TRBJ1-3; D is undetermined. The length of the CDR3 is 15 residues. The V gene lost 4 bases and the J gene lost 0 bases, with 10 bases spanning the gap. Germline V gives CDR1 KGHSH, CDR2 LQKENI. Written as DNA, the CDR3 is TGTGCCAGCTCACAGACTGCGAGCTCTGGAAACACCATATATTTT. It translates to CASSQTASSGNTIYF.

This clone was picked up one time. The chain joins TRBV6-1 to TRBJ2-5, with D possibly matching TRBD2 (6 bases). Germline V gene lookup returns CDR1 MNHNS and CDR2 SASEGT. This CDR3 has 13 residues. The V end was cut by 3 bases, the J end by 4 bases, with 9 bases between. CDR3 sequence (DNA): TGTGCCAGCAGTGAGTTGGGAGGAGAGACCCAGTACTTC. This translates into CASSELGGETQYF.